Following are 8 T cell receptor beta chains from one sample sequenced in a study of T-cell memory formation after mild COVID-19. TCRdb processed the 5' RACE reads anew with MiXCR; each CDR3 protein has one entry. The sample lists tens of thousands of distinct CDR3 sequences, roughly 7% occurring once. The sample consisted of PBMCs or a T cell subset sorted from them (not recorded which). The receptors shown here come from an adult who had mild COVID-19 (a few samples of this study predate the infection). Cell type and time point are not known.

This clonotype was seen repeatedly, ten times or more. The rearrangement uses TRBV5-1 and TRBJ2-3; D uncertain. This CDR3 is 12 amino acids long. The germline V gene encodes CDR1 SGHRS and CDR2 YFSETQ. V shed 0 bases and J shed 13 bases, with 12 bases lying between them. The CDR3 nucleotides are TGCGCCAGCAGCTTGGAGGGCCGTCTCGAGTATTTT. It specifies CASSLEGRLEYF.

At least ten counts were recorded for this clonotype. This chain links TRBV24-1 with TRBJ2-3, with 12 bases aligning to TRBD2. The CDR3 loop spans 17 amino acids. The germline CDR1 and CDR2 sequences are KGHDR and SFDVKD. The ends lost 4 bases at V and 3 bases at J; junction bases unmatched: 7. CDR3 DNA sequence: TGTGCCACCAGTGAGGGGACTAGCGGGTGGACTACAGATACGCAGTATTTT. As protein: CATSEGTSGWTTDTQYF.

This chain joins TRBV24-1 and TRBJ1-2; D gene unclear. The CDR3 has 13 amino acids. Per the germline V gene, CDR1 is KGHDR and CDR2 is SFDVKD. V was trimmed by 1 base and J by 8 bases, leaving 10 bases between them. This CDR3 reads CATSDLSSGGYTF. The DNA for the CDR3 is TGTGCCACCAGTGATTTATCCTCGGGGGGCTACACCTTC.

Ten or more counts support this clonotype. The genes are TRBV4-2 and TRBJ2-3, with D tentatively TRBD2 (6 bases). This CDR3 is 16 amino acids long. Germline V gives CDR1 LGHNA, CDR2 YNFKEQ. Trimming cost V 0 bases and J 1 base, with 11 bases left between them. CDR3 sequence reads: CASSQDIKRGTDTQYF. The CDR3, as DNA: TGTGCCAGCAGCCAAGATATCAAGCGGGGCACAGATACGCAGTATTTT.

This clonotype turned up a few times. J is TRBJ2-2 and V is TRBV10-3; 8 bases line up with TRBD2. Germline CDR1 reads ENHRY; CDR2 reads SYGVKD. The length of the CDR3 is 14 residues. The V and J ends lost 7 bases and 2 bases, in that order; junction bases with no gene match: 3. CDR3 in DNA: TGTGCCATCACTGGGACTAGTAACACCGGGGAGCTGTTTTTT. It translates to CAITGTSNTGELFF.

V gene TRBV3-1 combines with J gene TRBJ2-7; 9 nucleotides align to TRBD2. Germline CDR1 and CDR2: LGHDT and YNNKEL (reference sequence). CDR3 length: 16 amino acids. V lost 0 bases to trimming and J lost 2 bases; unmatched junction nucleotides: 5. CDR3 nucleotide sequence: TGTGCCAGCAGCCAAGATAGCGGGAGTCCTACCTACGAGCAGTACTTC. As protein: CASSQDSGSPTYEQYF.

The table lists this clonotype with a few counts. This chain links TRBV5-4 with TRBJ2-3; a weak D match, TRBD1 (6 bases). Germline lookup yields CDR1 SGHNT and CDR2 YYREEE (reference sequence). The CDR3 has 15 residues. The germline V and J ends were trimmed by 3 bases and 4 bases, with 15 bases remaining between them. The chain's CDR3 is CASSWAGRGADTQYF. In DNA, the CDR3 is TGTGCCAGCAGCTGGGCGGGCAGGGGCGCAGATACGCAGTATTTT.

This clonotype has ten or more counts. The rearrangement links TRBV30 to TRBJ2-7, with TRBD2 matching over 11 bases. The junction had 8 bases not matched to a gene; V was cut back by 3 bases and J by 4 bases. The CDR3 sequence is 15 residues long. Germline V lookup: CDR1 GTSNPN, CDR2 SVGIG (reference sequence). Written as DNA, the CDR3 is TGTGCCTGGAGCAATGGACTAGCGGGTCCTTACGAGCAGTACTTC. This sequence encodes CAWSNGLAGPYEQYF.